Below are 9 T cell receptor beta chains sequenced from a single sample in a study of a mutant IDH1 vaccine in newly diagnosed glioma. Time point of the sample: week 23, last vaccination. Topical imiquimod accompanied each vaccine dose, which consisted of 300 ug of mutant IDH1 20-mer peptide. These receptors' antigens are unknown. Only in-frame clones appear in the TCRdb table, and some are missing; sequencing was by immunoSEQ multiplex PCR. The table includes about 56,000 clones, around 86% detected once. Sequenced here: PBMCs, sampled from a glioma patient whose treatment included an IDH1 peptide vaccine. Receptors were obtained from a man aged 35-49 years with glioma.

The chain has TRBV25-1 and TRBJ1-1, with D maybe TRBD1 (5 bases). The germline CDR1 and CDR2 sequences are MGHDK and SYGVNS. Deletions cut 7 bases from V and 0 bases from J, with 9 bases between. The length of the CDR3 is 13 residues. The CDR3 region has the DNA TGTGCCAGCAAAAAGGGGATGAACACTGAAGCTTTCTTT. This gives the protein CASKKGMNTEAFF.

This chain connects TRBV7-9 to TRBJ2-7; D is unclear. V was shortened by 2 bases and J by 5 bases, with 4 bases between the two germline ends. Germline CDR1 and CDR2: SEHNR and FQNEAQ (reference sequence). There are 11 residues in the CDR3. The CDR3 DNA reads TGTGCCAGCAGCTTAAGGAACGAGCAGTACTTC. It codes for CASSLRNEQYF.

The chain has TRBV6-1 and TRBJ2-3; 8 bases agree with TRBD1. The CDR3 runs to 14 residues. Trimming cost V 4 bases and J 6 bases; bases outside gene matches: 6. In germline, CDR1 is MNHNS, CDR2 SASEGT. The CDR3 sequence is CASSAGGVGDTQYF. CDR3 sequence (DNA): TGTGCCAGCAGTGCAGGGGGCGTAGGGGATACGCAGTATTTT.

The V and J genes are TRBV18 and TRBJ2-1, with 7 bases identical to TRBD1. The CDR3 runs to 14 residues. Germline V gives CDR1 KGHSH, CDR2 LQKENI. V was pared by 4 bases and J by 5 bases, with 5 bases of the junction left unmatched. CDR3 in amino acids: CASSQQGRNNEQFF. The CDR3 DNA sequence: TGTGCCAGCTCACAACAGGGGCGGAACAATGAGCAGTTCTTC.

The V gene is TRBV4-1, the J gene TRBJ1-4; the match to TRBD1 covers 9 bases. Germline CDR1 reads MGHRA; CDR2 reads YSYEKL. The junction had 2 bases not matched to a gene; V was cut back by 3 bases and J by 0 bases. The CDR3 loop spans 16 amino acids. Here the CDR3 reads CASSQGQGPTNEKLFF. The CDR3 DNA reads TGCGCCAGCAGCCAGGGACAGGGTCCAACTAATGAAAAACTGTTTTTT.

CDR3 amino acids: CASSFLNGELFF. The CDR3 nucleotides read TGTGCCAGCAGCTTCCTGAACGGGGAGCTGTTTTTT. The chain is built from TRBV11-2 and TRBJ2-2; D unclear. Germline assignment: CDR1 SGHAT and CDR2 FQNNGV. With 3 bases removed from V and 7 bases from J, the gap between germline ends came to 6 bases. The CDR3 extends over 12 amino acids.

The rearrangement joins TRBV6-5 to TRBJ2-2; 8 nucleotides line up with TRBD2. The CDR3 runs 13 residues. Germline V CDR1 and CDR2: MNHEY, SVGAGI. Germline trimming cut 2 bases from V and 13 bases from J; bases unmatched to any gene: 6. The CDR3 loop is CASSYLSGNGLFF. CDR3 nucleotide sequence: TGTGCCAGCAGTTACCTTAGCGGGAACGGGCTGTTTTTT.

CDR3 DNA: TGTGCCAGCACCATAGCGGGCTACACCGGGGAGCTGTTTTTT. Its protein is CASTIAGYTGELFF. The chain recombines TRBV6-5 with TRBJ2-2; 7 bases map to TRBD2. The CDR3 length is 14 residues. CDR1 and CDR2 from the germline V gene are MNHEY and SVGAGI. The V gene end was trimmed by 7 bases and the J gene end by 3 bases; junction bases not matched to a gene: 5.

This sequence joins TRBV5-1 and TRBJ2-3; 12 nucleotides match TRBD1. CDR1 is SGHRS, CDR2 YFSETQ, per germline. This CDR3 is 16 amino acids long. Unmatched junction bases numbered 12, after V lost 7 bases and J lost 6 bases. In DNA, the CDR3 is TGCGCCAGCGGGATCGGGACAGGGGGCTACGACGATACGCAGTATTTT. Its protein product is CASGIGTGGYDDTQYF.